This T cell receptor (beta chain) was sequenced for a study of blood T cell repertoires in COVID-19. At the level of the study: The United States, Italy and Spain were the sources of the acute and convalescent COVID-19 samples.

Sequencing used immunoSEQ multiplex PCR; TCRdb keeps in-frame clones, though not all of them. The top ten clones hold around 30% of a sample with 11,000 to 15,000 clones, roughly 80% of them seen once. Trimming cost V 0 bases and J 2 bases; bases outside gene matches: 7. CDR1 is MGHRA and CDR2 is YSYEKL in the germline V gene. The CDR3 runs to 18 residues. The source is a human donor in a cohort sampled during active COVID-19. Sequenced: peripheral blood. The genes are TRBV4-1 and TRBJ2-1; TRBD1 agrees at 10 bases. The CDR3 DNA reads TGCGCCAGCAGCCAAGATCTCTCGGGGACAGGGGCCTACAATGAGCAGTTCTTC. Protein: CASSQDLSGTGAYNEQFF.